This T cell receptor (beta chain) was sequenced in a study of T cell changes during pregnancy in multiple sclerosis. Trimming removed 4 bases at V and 4 bases at J, with 5 bases between. Per the germline V gene, CDR1 is MDHEN and CDR2 is SYDVKM. The CDR3 spans 12 residues. This table comes from immunoSEQ multiplex PCR, and its TCRdb copy is limited to in-frame clones, with some not included. The table records some 41,000 clones, under 95% of them present only once. This TCR was sampled from a female donor with multiple sclerosis, enrolled in a pregnancy study. The chain has TRBV28 and TRBJ2-1; no clear D. Sequenced input: PBMCs (not recorded whether the cells were cultured). For the CDR3, the DNA is TGTGCCAGCAGTTCAATTTACAATGAGCAGTTCTTC. Protein sequence: CASSSIYNEQFF.